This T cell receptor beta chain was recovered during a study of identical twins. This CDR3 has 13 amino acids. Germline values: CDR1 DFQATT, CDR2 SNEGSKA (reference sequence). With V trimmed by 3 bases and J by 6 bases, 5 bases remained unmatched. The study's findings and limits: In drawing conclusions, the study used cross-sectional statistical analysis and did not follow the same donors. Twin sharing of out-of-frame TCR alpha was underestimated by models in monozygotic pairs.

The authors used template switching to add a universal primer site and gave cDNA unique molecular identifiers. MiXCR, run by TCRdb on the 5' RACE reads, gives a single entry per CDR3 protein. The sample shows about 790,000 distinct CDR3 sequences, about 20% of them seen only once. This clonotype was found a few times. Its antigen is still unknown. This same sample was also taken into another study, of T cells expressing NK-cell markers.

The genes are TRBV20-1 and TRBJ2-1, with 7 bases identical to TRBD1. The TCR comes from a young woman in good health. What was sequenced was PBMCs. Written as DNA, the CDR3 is TGCAGTGCTAGGAAGGGGGCCTTCAATGAGCAGTTCTTC. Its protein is CSARKGAFNEQFF.